The rows below give T cell receptor beta chains drawn from one sample of a study of CXCR3-negative and CXCR3-positive naive CD8 T cells. TCRdb processed the 5' RACE reads again and assigns one entry to each CDR3 protein, with no DNA. The specimen's table records around 63,000 distinct CDR3 sequences. Sequencing was performed on naive CXCR3+ CD8+ T cells from blood. All receptors come from a human donor in good health. Some clones in this sample may be carry-over from other donors' samples. CDR3s include the opening cysteine and the closing phenylalanine or tryptophan. Fields, in order: V gene, J gene, CDR3 protein.

>TRBV30|TRBJ1-5
CAWSVPGQGYQPQHF
>TRBV7-3|TRBJ2-3
CASSSIAGPTDTQYF
>TRBV28|TRBJ2-3
CASYPDGADTQYF
>TRBV29-1|TRBJ2-1
CSAPVGPVNEQFF
>TRBV7-2|TRBJ1-5
CASSFDINQPQHF
>TRBV7-3|TRBJ2-1
CASSLGPYNEQFF
>TRBV20-1|TRBJ2-1
CSALGRLAANNEQFF
>TRBV29-1|TRBJ2-7
CSASVSSYEQYF
>TRBV28|TRBJ2-7
CASSPPGSGYEQYF
>TRBV7-9|TRBJ2-5
CASSSLLGGETQYF
>TRBV7-9|TRBJ2-7
CASSRSGDEQYF
>TRBV6-6|TRBJ2-2
CASSSGQGAGGELFF
>TRBV7-2|TRBJ2-1
CASSFSPGTYAYNEQFF
>TRBV6-5|TRBJ1-1
CASSRTGLSMNTEAFF
>TRBV19|TRBJ2-5
CASSTFSGARPDSQYF
>TRBV5-1|TRBJ2-1
CASSRGGDEQFF
>TRBV6-2/TRBV6-3|TRBJ2-7
CASSTDPGRSINEQYF
>TRBV7-2|TRBJ2-1
CASPSRPGTSGGGEQFF
>TRBV6-5|TRBJ2-1
CASSYYPPGAAYNEQFF
>TRBV7-2|TRBJ1-2
CASSPTLLQAANYGYTF
>TRBV29-1|TRBJ2-7
CSVEDASPEQYF
>TRBV28|TRBJ2-3
CASSGYTDTQYF
>TRBV29-1|TRBJ2-4
CSVNQVPENIQYF
>TRBV7-2|TRBJ2-7
CASSLGSASSYEQYF
>TRBV6-2/TRBV6-3|TRBJ2-5
CASMGLAGRETQYF
>TRBV4-2|TRBJ2-7
CASSPARRDSPPNEQYF
>TRBV11-2|TRBJ2-7
CASSLTRTVYYEQYF
>TRBV12-3/TRBV12-4|TRBJ2-7
CASSWGLETYEQYF
>TRBV28|TRBJ2-7
CASSRDGPYEQYF
>TRBV5-1|TRBJ2-7
CASSSATGRDEQYF
>TRBV20-1|TRBJ2-3
CSARVLAGGSTDTQYF
>TRBV7-9|TRBJ2-2
CASSLTSGDRPNTGELFF
>TRBV29-1|TRBJ2-2
CSVVRDGELFF
>TRBV4-3|TRBJ2-1
CASSQGKGDEQFF
>TRBV21-1|TRBJ2-7
CASSKGREQYF
>TRBV29-1|TRBJ2-7
CSVEDPGNEQYF
>TRBV20-1|TRBJ2-7
CSARHSQGAPSYEQYF
>TRBV29-1|TRBJ2-7
CSVVGQGREEQYF
>TRBV21-1|TRBJ2-5
CASRQAEHQETQYF
>TRBV6-2/TRBV6-3|TRBJ2-7
CASSPYYEQYF